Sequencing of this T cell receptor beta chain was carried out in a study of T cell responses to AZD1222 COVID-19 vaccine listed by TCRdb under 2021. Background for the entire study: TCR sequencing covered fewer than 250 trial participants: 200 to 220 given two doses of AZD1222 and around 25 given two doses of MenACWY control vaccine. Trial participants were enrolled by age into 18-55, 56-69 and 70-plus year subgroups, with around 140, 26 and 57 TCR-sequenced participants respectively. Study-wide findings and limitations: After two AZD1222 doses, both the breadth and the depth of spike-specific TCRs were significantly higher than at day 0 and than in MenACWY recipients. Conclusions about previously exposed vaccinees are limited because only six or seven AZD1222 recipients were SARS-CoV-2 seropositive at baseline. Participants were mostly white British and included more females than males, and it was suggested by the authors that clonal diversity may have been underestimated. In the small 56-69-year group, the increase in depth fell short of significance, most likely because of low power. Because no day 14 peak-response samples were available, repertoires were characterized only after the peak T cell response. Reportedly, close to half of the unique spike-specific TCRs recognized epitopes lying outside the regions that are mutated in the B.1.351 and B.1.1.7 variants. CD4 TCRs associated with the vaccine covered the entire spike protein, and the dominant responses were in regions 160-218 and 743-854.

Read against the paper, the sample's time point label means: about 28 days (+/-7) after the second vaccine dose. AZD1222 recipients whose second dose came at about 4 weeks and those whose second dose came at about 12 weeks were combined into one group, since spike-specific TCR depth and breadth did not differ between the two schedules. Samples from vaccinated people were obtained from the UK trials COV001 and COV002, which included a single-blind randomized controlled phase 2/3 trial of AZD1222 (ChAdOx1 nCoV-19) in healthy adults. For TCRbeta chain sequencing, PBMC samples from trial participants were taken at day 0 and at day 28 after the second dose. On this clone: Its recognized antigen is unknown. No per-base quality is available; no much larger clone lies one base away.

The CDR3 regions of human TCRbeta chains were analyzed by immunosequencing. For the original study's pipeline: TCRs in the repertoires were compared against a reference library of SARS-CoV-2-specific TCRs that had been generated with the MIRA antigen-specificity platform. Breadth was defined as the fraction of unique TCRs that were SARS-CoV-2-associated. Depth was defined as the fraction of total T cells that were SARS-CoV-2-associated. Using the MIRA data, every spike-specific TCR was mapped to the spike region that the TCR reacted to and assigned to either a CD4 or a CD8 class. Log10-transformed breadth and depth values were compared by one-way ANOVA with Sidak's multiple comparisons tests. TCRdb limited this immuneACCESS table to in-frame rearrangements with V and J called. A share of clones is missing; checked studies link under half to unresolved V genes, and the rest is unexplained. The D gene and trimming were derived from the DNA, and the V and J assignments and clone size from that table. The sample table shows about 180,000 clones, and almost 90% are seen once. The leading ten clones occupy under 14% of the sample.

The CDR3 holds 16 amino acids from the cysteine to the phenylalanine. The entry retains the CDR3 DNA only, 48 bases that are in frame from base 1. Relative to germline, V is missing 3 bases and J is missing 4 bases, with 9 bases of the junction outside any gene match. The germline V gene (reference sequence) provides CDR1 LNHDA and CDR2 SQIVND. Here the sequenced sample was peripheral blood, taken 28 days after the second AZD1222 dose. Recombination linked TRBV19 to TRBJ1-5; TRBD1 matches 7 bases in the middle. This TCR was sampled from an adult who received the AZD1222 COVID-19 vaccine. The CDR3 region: CASSIASGTANQPQHF. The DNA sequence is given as TGTGCCAGTAGTATTGCCTCCGGGACAGCTAATCAGCCCCAGCATTTT.